The clone carrying this T cell receptor (beta chain) has a handful of counts. Its antigen is not identified. The germline V and J ends were trimmed by 4 bases and 1 base, with 10 bases remaining between them. The CDR3 consists of 14 residues. CDR1 is SNHLY, CDR2 FYNNEI, per germline. A second about 7 to 11 cycle PCR used barcoded and J-beta primers. A template-switch adaptor with 12 random nucleotides tagged each cDNA molecule. MiXCR was run by TCRdb on the 5' RACE reads, yielding one entry per CDR3 protein. The table records 710,000 or so distinct CDR3 sequences, 20% to 25% of them present only once. This entry comes from a study of blood T cells in healthy people across ages. Study results and limitations: Both naive CD4+ cell counts and diversity were greater in long-lived donors than in aged donors.

This TCR was sampled from a man between 65 and 79 years old in good health. The sample was blood. The chain is built from TRBV2 and TRBJ2-5; no firm D call. The CDR3 DNA reads TGTGCCAGCAGTGCGCACCTTCTCCAAGAGACCCAGTACTTC. Its protein product is CASSAHLLQETQYF.